This T cell receptor beta chain was sequenced for a study of T cells in tuberculosis. Findings and caveats of the study: Shorter CDR3-alpha in active tuberculosis partly drove smaller distances.

Using immunoSEQ multiplex PCR, the repertoire was profiled, and TCRdb retains in-frame clones only, with some absent. This table has some 40,000 clones, 94% appearing once. This clone was observed a handful of times. Its antigen is still unknown. Trimming cost V 1 base and J 7 bases; bases outside gene matches: 7. The CDR3 is 15 amino acids. Germline V gene sequence: CDR1 SGHRS, CDR2 YFSETQ. The time point: new active TB diagnosis, blood taken before or within 7 days of starting treatment. The chain joins TRBV5-1 to TRBJ1-2, with 10 bases aligning to TRBD1. Specimen: PBMCs, collected at tuberculosis diagnosis. This receptor was obtained from an adult with tuberculosis. This chain's CDR3 is CASSLRDRGGPGYTF. The CDR3 nucleotides are TGCGCCAGCAGCTTGAGGGACAGGGGCGGTCCTGGCTACACCTTC.